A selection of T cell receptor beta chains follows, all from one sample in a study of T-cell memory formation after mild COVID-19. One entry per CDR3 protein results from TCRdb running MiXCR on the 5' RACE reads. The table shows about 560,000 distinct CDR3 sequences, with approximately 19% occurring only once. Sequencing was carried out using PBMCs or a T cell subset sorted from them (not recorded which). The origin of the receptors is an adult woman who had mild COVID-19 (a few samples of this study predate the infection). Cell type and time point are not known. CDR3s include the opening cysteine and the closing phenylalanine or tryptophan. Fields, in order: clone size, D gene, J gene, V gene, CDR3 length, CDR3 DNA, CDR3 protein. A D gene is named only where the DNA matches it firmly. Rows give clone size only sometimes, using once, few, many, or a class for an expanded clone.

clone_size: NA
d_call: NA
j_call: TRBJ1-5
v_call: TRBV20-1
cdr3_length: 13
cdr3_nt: TGCAGTGCTTCCGCCGACAGCAATCAGCCCCAGCATTTT
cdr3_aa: CSASADSNQPQHF

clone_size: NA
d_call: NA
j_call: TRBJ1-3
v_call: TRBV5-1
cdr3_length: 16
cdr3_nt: TGCGCCAGCAGCTTGAGTCAGGCCGTCTCTGGAAACACCATATATTTT
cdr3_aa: CASSLSQAVSGNTIYF

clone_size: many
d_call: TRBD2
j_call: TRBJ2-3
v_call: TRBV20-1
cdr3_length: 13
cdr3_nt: TGCAGTGCTAGCCTAGCGGGCACAGATACGCAGTATTTT
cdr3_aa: CSASLAGTDTQYF

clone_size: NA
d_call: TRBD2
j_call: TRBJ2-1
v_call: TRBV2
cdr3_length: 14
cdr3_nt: TGTGCCAGCGACGGACTAGCTCGGTACAATGAGCAGTTCTTC
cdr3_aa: CASDGLARYNEQFF

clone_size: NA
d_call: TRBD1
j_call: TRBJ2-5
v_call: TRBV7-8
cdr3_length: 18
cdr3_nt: TGTGCCAGCAGCTCACGCTTCGGGGACAGGAGGAAAGGAGAGACCCAGTACTTC
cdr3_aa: CASSSRFGDRRKGETQYF

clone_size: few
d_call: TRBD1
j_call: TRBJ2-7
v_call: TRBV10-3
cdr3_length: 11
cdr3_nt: TGTGCCATCAGTCAGGGGGACGAGCAGTACTTC
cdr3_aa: CAISQGDEQYF

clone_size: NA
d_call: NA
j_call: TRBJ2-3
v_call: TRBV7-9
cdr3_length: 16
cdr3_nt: TGTGCCAGCAGGCGAACCAGACTGGGCGGTTCAGATACGCAGTATTTT
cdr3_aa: CASRRTRLGGSDTQYF

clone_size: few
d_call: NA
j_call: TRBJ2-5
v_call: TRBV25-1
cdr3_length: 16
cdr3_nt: TGTGCCAGCAGTAATGGTCTTCGGGGAATCCAAGAGACCCAGTACTTC
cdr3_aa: CASSNGLRGIQETQYF

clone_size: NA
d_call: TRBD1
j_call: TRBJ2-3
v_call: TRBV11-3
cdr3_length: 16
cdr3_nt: TGTGCCAGCAGCATAGGGACAGGGGGTTCCACAGATACGCAGTATTTT
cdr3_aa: CASSIGTGGSTDTQYF

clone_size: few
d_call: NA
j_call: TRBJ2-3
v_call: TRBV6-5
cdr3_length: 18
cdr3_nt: TGTGCCAGCAGTTTCGGGAACCCCGCTAGCCGAGGTCCAGATACGCAGTATTTT
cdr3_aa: CASSFGNPASRGPDTQYF

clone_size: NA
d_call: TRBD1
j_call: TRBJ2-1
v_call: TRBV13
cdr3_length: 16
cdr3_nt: TGTGCCAGCAGCCAAGACCGGGACAGGGCCTACAATGAGCAGTTCTTC
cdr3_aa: CASSQDRDRAYNEQFF